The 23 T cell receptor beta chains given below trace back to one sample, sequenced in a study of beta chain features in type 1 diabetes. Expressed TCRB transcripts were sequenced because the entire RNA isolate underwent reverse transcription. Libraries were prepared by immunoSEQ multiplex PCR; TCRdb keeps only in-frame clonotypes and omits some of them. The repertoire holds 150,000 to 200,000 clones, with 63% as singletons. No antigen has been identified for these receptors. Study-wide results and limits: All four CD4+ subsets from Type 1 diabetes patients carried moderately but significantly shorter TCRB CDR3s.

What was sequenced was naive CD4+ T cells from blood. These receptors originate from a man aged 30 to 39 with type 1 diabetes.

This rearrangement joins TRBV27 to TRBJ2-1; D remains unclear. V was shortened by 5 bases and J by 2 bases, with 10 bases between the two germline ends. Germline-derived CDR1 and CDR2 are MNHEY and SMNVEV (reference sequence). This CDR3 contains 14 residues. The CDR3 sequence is CASSQDGTYNEQFF. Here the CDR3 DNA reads TGTGCCAGCAGTCAGGACGGAACCTACAATGAGCAGTTCTTC.

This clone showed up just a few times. The CDR3 loop is CAWSVLLDGEQYF. The CDR3, as DNA: TGTGCCTGGAGTGTACTTCTTGACGGCGAGCAGTACTTC. This chain joins TRBV30 and TRBJ2-7; no clear D. The CDR3 has 13 amino acids. V was pared by 0 bases and J by 6 bases, with 12 bases between. The germline CDR1 and CDR2 sequences are GTSNPN and SVGIG (reference sequence).

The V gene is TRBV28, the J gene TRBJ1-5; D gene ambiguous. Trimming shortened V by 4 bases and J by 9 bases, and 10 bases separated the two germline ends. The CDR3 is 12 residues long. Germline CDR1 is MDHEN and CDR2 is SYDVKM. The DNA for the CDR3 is TGTGCCAGCAGTTCGACCGTAGGGCCCCAGCATTTT. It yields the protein CASSSTVGPQHF.

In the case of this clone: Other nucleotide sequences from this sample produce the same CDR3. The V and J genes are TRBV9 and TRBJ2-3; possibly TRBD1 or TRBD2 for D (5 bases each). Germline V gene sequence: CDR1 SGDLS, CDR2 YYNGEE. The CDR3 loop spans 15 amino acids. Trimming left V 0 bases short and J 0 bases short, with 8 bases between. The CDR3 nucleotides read TGTGCCAGCAGCGTAGGGGGCGGGAGCACAGATACGCAGTATTTT. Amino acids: CASSVGGGSTDTQYF. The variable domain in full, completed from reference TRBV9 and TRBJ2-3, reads DSGVTQTPKHLITATGQRVTLRCSPRSGDLSVYWYQQSLDQGLQFLIQYYNGEERAKGNILERFSAQQFPDLHSELNLSSLELGDSALYFCASSVGGGSTDTQYFGPGTRLTVL.

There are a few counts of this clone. DNA of the CDR3: TGTGCCAGCAGCTTACTGGGTCCAGGCCCCGAGCAGTACTTC. It encodes CASSLLGPGPEQYF. The rearrangement joins TRBV11-2 to TRBJ2-7; D ambiguous. Germline CDR1 and CDR2: SGHAT and FQNNGV. Trimming pared 2 bases from V and 6 bases from J, leaving 14 bases between. CDR3 length: 14 amino acids. Combining the CDR3 with reference TRBV11-2 and TRBJ2-7 gives the whole variable domain EAGVAQSPRYKIIEKRQSVAFWCNPISGHATLYWYQQILGQGPKLLIQFQNNGVVDDSQLPKDRFSAERLKGVDSTLKIQPAKLEDSAVYLCASSLLGPGPEQYFGPGTRLTVT.

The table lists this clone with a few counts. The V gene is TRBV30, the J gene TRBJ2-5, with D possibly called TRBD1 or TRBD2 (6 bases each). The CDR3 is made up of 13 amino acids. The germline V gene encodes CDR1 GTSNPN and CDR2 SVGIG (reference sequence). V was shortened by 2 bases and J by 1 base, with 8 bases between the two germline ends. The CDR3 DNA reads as TGTGCCTGGAGTTGGGGGGCCCAAGAGACCCAGTACTTC. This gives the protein CAWSWGAQETQYF.

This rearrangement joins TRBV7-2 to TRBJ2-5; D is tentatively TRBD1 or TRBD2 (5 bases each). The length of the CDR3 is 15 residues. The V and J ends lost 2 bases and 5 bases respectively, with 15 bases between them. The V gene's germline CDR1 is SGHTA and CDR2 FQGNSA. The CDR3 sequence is CASSLTAGPGETQYF. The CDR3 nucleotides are TGTGCCAGCAGCTTAACGGCGGGTCCAGGGGAGACCCAGTACTTC.

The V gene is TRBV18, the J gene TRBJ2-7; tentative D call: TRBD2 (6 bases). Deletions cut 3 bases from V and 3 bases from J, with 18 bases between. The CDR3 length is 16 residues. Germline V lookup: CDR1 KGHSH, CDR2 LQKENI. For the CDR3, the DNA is TGTGCCAGCTCACCCTCCCGGGGAGGTTTGGGCTACGAGCAGTACTTC. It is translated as CASSPSRGGLGYEQYF.

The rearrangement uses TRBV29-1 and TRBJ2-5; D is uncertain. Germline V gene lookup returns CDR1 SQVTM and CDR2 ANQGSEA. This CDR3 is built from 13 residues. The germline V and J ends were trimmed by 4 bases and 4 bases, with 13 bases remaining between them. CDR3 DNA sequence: TGCAGCGTTGGGTATGGCTCGCCAGAGACCCAGTACTTC. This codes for CSVGYGSPETQYF.

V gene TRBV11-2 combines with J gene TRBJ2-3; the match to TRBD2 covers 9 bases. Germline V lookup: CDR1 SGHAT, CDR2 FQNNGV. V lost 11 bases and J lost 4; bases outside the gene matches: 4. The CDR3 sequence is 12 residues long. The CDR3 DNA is TGTGCCGTGGCGGGGGGGCCAGATACGCAGTATTTT. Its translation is CAVAGGPDTQYF.

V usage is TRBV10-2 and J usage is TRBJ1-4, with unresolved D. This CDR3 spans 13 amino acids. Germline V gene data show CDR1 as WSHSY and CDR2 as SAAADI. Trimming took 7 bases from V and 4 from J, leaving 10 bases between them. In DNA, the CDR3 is TGCGCCAGCACGGCAGAGCATAATGAAAAACTGTTTTTT. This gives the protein CASTAEHNEKLFF.

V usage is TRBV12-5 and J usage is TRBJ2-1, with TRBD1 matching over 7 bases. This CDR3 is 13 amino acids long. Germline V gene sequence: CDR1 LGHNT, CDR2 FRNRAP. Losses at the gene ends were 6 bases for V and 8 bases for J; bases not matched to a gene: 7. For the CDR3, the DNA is TGTGCTAGTGGCATAGGGACAGCCCATGAGCAGTTCTTC. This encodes CASGIGTAHEQFF.

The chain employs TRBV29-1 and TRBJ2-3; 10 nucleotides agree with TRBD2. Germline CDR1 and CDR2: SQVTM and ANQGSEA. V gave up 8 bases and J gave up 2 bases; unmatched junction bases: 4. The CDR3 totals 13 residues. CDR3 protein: CSLSGGATDTQYF. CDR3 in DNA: TGCAGCCTCAGCGGGGGGGCCACAGATACGCAGTATTTT.

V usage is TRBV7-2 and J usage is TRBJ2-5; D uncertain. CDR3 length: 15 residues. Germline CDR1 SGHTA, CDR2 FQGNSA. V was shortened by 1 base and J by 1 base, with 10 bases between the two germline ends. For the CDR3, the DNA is TGTGCCAGCAGCTTAGTTATTGCTTTCCAAGAGACCCAGTACTTC. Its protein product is CASSLVIAFQETQYF.

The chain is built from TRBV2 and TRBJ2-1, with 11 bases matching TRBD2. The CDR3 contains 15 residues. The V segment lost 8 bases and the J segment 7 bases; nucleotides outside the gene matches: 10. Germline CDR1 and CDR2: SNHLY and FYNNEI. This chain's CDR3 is CASSYGTSGFNEQFF. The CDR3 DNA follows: TGTGCCAGCTCTTACGGGACTAGCGGCTTTAATGAGCAGTTCTTC. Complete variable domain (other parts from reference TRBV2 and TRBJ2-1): EPEVTQTPSHQVTQMGQEVILRCVPISNHLYFYWYRQILGQKVEFLVSFYNNEISEKSEIFDDQFSVERPDGSNFTLKIRSTKLEDSAMYFCASSYGTSGFNEQFFGPGTRLTVL.

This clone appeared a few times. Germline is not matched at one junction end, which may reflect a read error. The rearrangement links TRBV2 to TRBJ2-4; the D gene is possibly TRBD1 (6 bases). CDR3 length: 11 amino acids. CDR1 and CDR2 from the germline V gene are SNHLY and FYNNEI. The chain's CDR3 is CASRNAGTFPF. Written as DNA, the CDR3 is TGTGCCAGCAGAAACGCCGGGACATTCCCCTTC.

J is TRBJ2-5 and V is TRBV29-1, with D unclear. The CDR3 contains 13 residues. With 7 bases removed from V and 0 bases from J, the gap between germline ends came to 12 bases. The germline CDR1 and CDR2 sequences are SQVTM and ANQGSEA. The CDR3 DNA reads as TGCAGCGAGGACCGGGCCGACCAAGAGACCCAGTACTTC. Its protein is CSEDRADQETQYF. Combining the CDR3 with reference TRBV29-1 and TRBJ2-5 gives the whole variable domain SAVISQKPSRDICQRGTSLTIQCQVDSQVTMMFWYRQQPGQSLTLIATANQGSEATYESGFVIDKFPISRPNLTFSTLTVSNMSPEDSSIYLCSEDRADQETQYFGPGTRLLVL.

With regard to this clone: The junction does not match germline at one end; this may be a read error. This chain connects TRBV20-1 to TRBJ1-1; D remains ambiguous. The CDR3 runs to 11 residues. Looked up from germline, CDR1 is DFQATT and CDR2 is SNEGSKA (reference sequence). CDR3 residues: CSARDRVAAVF. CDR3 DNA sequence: TGCAGTGCTAGAGATCGGGTCGCCGCGGTCTTT.

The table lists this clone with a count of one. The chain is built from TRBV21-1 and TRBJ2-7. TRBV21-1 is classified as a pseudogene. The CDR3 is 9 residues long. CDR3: CASRHGQYF. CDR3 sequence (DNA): TGTGCCAGCCGCCATGGGCAGTACTTC.

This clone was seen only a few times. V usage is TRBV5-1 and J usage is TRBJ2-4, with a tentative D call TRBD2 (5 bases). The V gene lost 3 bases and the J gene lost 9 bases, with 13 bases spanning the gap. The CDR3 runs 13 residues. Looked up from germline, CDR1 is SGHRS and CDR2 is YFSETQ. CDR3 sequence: CASSYGEGAIQYF. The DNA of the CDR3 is TGCGCCAGCAGCTACGGTGAGGGTGCCATTCAGTACTTC.

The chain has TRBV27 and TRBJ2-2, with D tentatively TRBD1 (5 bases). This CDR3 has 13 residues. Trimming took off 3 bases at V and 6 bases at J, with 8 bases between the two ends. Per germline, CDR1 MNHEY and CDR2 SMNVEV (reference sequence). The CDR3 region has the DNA TGTGCCAGCAGTTTCCAGGGCGCCGGGGAGCTGTTTTTT. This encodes CASSFQGAGELFF.

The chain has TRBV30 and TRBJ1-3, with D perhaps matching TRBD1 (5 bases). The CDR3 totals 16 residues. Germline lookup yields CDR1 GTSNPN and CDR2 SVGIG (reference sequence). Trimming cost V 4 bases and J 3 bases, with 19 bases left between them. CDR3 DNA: TGTGCCTGGAATACAGGTGTAAAAAACGGTGGAAACACCATATATTTT. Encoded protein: CAWNTGVKNGGNTIYF.

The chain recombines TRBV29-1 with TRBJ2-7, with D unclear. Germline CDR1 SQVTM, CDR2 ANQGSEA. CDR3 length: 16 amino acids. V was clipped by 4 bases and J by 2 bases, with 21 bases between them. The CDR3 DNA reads TGCAGCGTTGCGGCCCCCGATCGGGCCACAACCTACGAGCAGTACTTC. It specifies CSVAAPDRATTYEQYF.